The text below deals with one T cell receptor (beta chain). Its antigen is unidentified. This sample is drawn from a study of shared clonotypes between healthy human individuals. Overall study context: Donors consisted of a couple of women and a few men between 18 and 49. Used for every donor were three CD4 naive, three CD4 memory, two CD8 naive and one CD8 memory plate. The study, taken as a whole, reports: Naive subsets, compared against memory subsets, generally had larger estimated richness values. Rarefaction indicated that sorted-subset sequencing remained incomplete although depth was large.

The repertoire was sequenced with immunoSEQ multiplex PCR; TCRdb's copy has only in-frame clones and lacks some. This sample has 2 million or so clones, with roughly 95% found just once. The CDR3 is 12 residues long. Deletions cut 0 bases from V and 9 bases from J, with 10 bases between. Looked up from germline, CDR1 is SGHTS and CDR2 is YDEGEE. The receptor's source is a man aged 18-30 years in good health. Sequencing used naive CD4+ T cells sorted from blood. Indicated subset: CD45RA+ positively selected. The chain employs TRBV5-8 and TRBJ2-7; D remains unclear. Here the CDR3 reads CASSLGTWAQYF. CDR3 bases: TGTGCCAGCAGCTTGGGCACCTGGGCGCAGTACTTC.